The rows below give T cell receptor beta chains drawn from one sample of a study of blood T cell repertoires in COVID-19. The table came from immunoSEQ multiplex PCR; TCRdb's copy has only in-frame clones and leaves some out. Of nearly 25,000 clones in the sample, about four fifths were seen once. The material sequenced was peripheral blood. The receptors were sampled from a man between 45 and 60 years old with COVID-19, enrolled during active disease. The CDR3 runs from the conserved cysteine through the conserved F or W. A D gene is named only where the DNA matches it firmly. Size tells how often a clone was seen (once, few, many) or the class of an expanded clone, and some rows leave it out.

d_gene: TRBD1; j_gene: TRBJ1-2; abundance: -; v_gene: TRBV6-5; CDR3nt: TGTGCCAGCAGCCACTCAGAGGACAGGCCCCTGGGCTACACCTTC; CDR3aa: CASSHSEDRPLGYTF
d_gene: -; j_gene: TRBJ2-3; abundance: -; v_gene: TRBV11-2; CDR3nt: TGTGCCAGCAGACCACAGGGAGGGACCTCCACAGATACGCAGTATTTT; CDR3aa: CASRPQGGTSTDTQYF
d_gene: TRBD2; j_gene: TRBJ2-7; abundance: -; v_gene: TRBV30; CDR3nt: TGTGCCTGGAGTGTGAGCGGGAGTAGTAACGAGCAGTACTTC; CDR3aa: CAWSVSGSSNEQYF
d_gene: TRBD2; j_gene: TRBJ2-3; abundance: once; v_gene: TRBV24-1; CDR3nt: TGTGCCACCAGTATCGGCCTAGCGGAGGATACGCAGTATTTT; CDR3aa: CATSIGLAEDTQYF
d_gene: TRBD2; j_gene: TRBJ2-7; abundance: -; v_gene: TRBV5-8; CDR3nt: TGTGCCAGCAGCTGGGGGGGACTAGCGGGACGCGGGGACGAGCAGTACTTC; CDR3aa: CASSWGGLAGRGDEQYF
d_gene: TRBD2; j_gene: TRBJ2-3; abundance: -; v_gene: TRBV5-1; CDR3nt: TGCGCCAGCAGCCCTGGACTAGCCCAGACCACAGATACGCAGTATTTT; CDR3aa: CASSPGLAQTTDTQYF
d_gene: -; j_gene: TRBJ1-5; abundance: -; v_gene: TRBV18; CDR3nt: TGTGCCAGCTCACCAGGGAGTGATCAGCCCCAGCATTTT; CDR3aa: CASSPGSDQPQHF
d_gene: -; j_gene: TRBJ2-2; abundance: -; v_gene: TRBV5-1; CDR3nt: TGCGCCAGCAGCTTTATGTACAGGGATGCTAACACCGGGGAGCTGTTTTTT; CDR3aa: CASSFMYRDANTGELFF
d_gene: TRBD1; j_gene: TRBJ2-1; abundance: -; v_gene: TRBV30; CDR3nt: TGTGCCTGGAGTGTAAGGGACAGGGTGGACAATGAGCAGTTCTTC; CDR3aa: CAWSVRDRVDNEQFF
d_gene: -; j_gene: TRBJ1-5; abundance: -; v_gene: TRBV6-1; CDR3nt: TGTGCCAGCAGTGAAACGGGGGAACAGCCCCAGCATTTT; CDR3aa: CASSETGEQPQHF
d_gene: TRBD1; j_gene: TRBJ1-2; abundance: few; v_gene: TRBV29-1; CDR3nt: TGCAGCGTAGAGGACAGGGGTTACGACTATGGCTACACCTTC; CDR3aa: CSVEDRGYDYGYTF
d_gene: TRBD2; j_gene: TRBJ2-3; abundance: -; v_gene: TRBV7-3; CDR3nt: TGTGCCAGCAGCCGCGGGATCCCGGGACTAGCGGGGGACTACACAGATACGCAGTATTTT; CDR3aa: CASSRGIPGLAGDYTDTQYF
d_gene: TRBD1; j_gene: TRBJ1-2; abundance: few; v_gene: TRBV6-5; CDR3nt: TGTGCCAGCTCGGGACAGGGTGGGTTCGGCTACACCTTC; CDR3aa: CASSGQGGFGYTF
d_gene: -; j_gene: TRBJ1-2; abundance: -; v_gene: TRBV6-2/TRBV6-3; CDR3nt: TGTGCCAGCAGTTCCGAACTTAACTATGGCTACACCTTC; CDR3aa: CASSSELNYGYTF
d_gene: -; j_gene: TRBJ1-1; abundance: large; v_gene: TRBV6-5; CDR3nt: TGTGCCAGCACTAAAGGGGAGAACACTGAAGCTTTCTTT; CDR3aa: CASTKGENTEAFF
d_gene: TRBD1; j_gene: TRBJ1-4; abundance: -; v_gene: TRBV6-5; CDR3nt: TGTGCCAGCAGTTACTGGGGACAGGGGGGCGAGGAAAAACTGTTTTTT; CDR3aa: CASSYWGQGGEEKLFF
d_gene: -; j_gene: TRBJ2-3; abundance: -; v_gene: TRBV12-3/TRBV12-4; CDR3nt: TGTGCCAGCAGTTTACACAGAGATACGCAGTATTTT; CDR3aa: CASSLHRDTQYF
d_gene: TRBD1; j_gene: TRBJ1-6; abundance: -; v_gene: TRBV3-1/TRBV3-2; CDR3nt: TGTGCCAGCAGCCAAGATTGGGGGACAGATAATTCACCCCTCCACTTT; CDR3aa: CASSQDWGTDNSPLHF
d_gene: -; j_gene: TRBJ2-5; abundance: -; v_gene: TRBV7-7; CDR3nt: TGTGCTAGCAGCCCGACGGGACAACTCCAAGAGACCCAGTACTTC; CDR3aa: CASSPTGQLQETQYF
d_gene: -; j_gene: TRBJ2-5; abundance: -; v_gene: TRBV3-1/TRBV3-2; CDR3nt: TGTGCCAGCAGCCAAGGTCGAAGAGAAGAGACCCAGTACTTC; CDR3aa: CASSQGRREETQYF
d_gene: -; j_gene: TRBJ2-7; abundance: -; v_gene: TRBV13; CDR3nt: TGTGCCAGCACCAAGGGGGGGGAGGTAGGCGAGCAGTACTTC; CDR3aa: CASTKGGEVGEQYF
d_gene: TRBD1; j_gene: TRBJ1-3; abundance: -; v_gene: TRBV7-7; CDR3nt: TGTGCTAGCAGTTCCGGGACAGCTCCTGGAAACACCATATATTTT; CDR3aa: CASSSGTAPGNTIYF
d_gene: TRBD1; j_gene: TRBJ2-7; abundance: -; v_gene: TRBV6-6; CDR3nt: TGTGCCAGCAGTTACTCGACAGGGGGAGCCTACGAGCAGTACTTC; CDR3aa: CASSYSTGGAYEQYF
d_gene: -; j_gene: TRBJ2-7; abundance: medium-sized; v_gene: TRBV6-6; CDR3nt: TGTGCCAGCAACTACTGGGGCGGGGCTGCCCCCTACGAGCAGTACTTC; CDR3aa: CASNYWGGAAPYEQYF
d_gene: -; j_gene: TRBJ1-6; abundance: -; v_gene: TRBV6-5; CDR3nt: TGTGCCAGCAGTTACGACGGGGGTTGGAATTCACCCCTCCACTTT; CDR3aa: CASSYDGGWNSPLHF
d_gene: -; j_gene: TRBJ2-3; abundance: -; v_gene: TRBV7-6; CDR3nt: TGTGCCAGCAGCTCCAAGGTGTCTAGCGTGGGCACAGATACGCAGTATTTT; CDR3aa: CASSSKVSSVGTDTQYF
d_gene: TRBD1; j_gene: TRBJ1-4; abundance: -; v_gene: TRBV5-1; CDR3nt: TGCGCCAGCAGCTTTAGGGCCACAGGGGCCGGTGAAAAACTGTTTTTT; CDR3aa: CASSFRATGAGEKLFF
d_gene: -; j_gene: TRBJ2-3; abundance: -; v_gene: TRBV4-2; CDR3nt: TGTGCCAGCAGCCAGGGTGGGACAAACACAGATACGCAGTATTTT; CDR3aa: CASSQGGTNTDTQYF
d_gene: TRBD1; j_gene: TRBJ1-1; abundance: -; v_gene: TRBV29-1; CDR3nt: TGCAGCGTGTCACAGGGGTCCTATTTGAACACTGAAGCTTTCTTT; CDR3aa: CSVSQGSYLNTEAFF